Listed below are T cell receptor beta chains from one sample, sequenced in a study of radiation and T cells in renal cell carcinoma. Assay: immunoSEQ multiplex PCR; the TCRdb copy retains only in-frame clones and omits some. Of 150,000 or so clones listed, roughly nine tenths are singletons. This material consisted of blood, taken from a patient whose treatment included radiotherapy and nephrectomy. The receptors were gathered from a woman between 45 and 60 years old with renal cell carcinoma. The CDR3 runs from the conserved cysteine through the conserved F or W. D genes are given only for firm matches. The listing skips clone size in some rows; elsewhere it reads once, few, many or a size class.

d_call: TRBD1
j_call: TRBJ1-5
v_call: TRBV10-3
clone_size: -
cdr3_aa: CATSGQGGYSNQPQHF
cdr3_nt: TGTGCCACCTCGGGACAGGGAGGTTATAGCAATCAGCCCCAGCATTTT

d_call: -
j_call: TRBJ1-1
v_call: TRBV18
clone_size: once
cdr3_aa: CASSPDGNTEAFF
cdr3_nt: TGTGCCAGCTCACCTGACGGGAACACTGAAGCTTTCTTT

d_call: TRBD2
j_call: TRBJ2-7
v_call: TRBV18
clone_size: -
cdr3_aa: CASSPGEGGSYEQYF
cdr3_nt: TGTGCCAGCTCACCAGGGGAGGGTGGTAGCTACGAGCAGTACTTC

d_call: -
j_call: TRBJ1-5
v_call: TRBV18
clone_size: once
cdr3_aa: CASTLGSERNQPQHF
cdr3_nt: TGTGCCAGCACTTTGGGGAGCGAGCGCAATCAGCCCCAGCATTTT

d_call: TRBD1
j_call: TRBJ2-7
v_call: TRBV18
clone_size: -
cdr3_aa: CASSPGDRGESQYF
cdr3_nt: TGTGCCAGCTCACCTGGGGACAGGGGCGAATCCCAGTACTTC

d_call: -
j_call: TRBJ2-7
v_call: TRBV5-1
clone_size: -
cdr3_aa: CASSSPGQAYEQYF
cdr3_nt: TGCGCCAGCAGCTCCCCCGGGCAAGCCTACGAGCAGTACTTC

d_call: -
j_call: TRBJ2-2
v_call: TRBV5-6
clone_size: -
cdr3_aa: CASSDGAGTGELFF
cdr3_nt: TGTGCCAGCAGCGACGGGGCGGGCACCGGGGAGCTGTTTTTT

d_call: -
j_call: TRBJ2-2
v_call: TRBV18
clone_size: -
cdr3_aa: CASSRLVTNTGELFF
cdr3_nt: TGTGCCAGCTCACGACTGGTTACGAACACCGGGGAGCTGTTTTTT

d_call: -
j_call: TRBJ2-7
v_call: TRBV5-1
clone_size: -
cdr3_aa: CASTLAQGKQGEQYF
cdr3_nt: TGCGCCAGCACCCTCGCACAGGGAAAACAAGGGGAGCAGTACTTC

d_call: -
j_call: TRBJ1-6
v_call: TRBV9
clone_size: -
cdr3_aa: CASSVRGGENSPLHF
cdr3_nt: TGTGCCAGCAGCGTCCGAGGGGGAGAAAATTCACCCCTCCACTTT

d_call: -
j_call: TRBJ1-5
v_call: TRBV9
clone_size: -
cdr3_aa: CASSRDLGQPQHF
cdr3_nt: TGTGCCAGCAGCAGGGATCTTGGCCAGCCCCAGCATTTT

d_call: -
j_call: TRBJ1-5
v_call: TRBV6-5
clone_size: once
cdr3_aa: CASSYSMGSNQPQHF
cdr3_nt: TGTGCCAGCAGTTACTCGATGGGGAGCAATCAGCCCCAGCATTTT

d_call: -
j_call: TRBJ2-5
v_call: TRBV5-1
clone_size: once
cdr3_aa: CASSFRQLYQETQYF
cdr3_nt: TGCGCCAGCAGCTTTCGACAGCTGTACCAAGAGACCCAGTACTTC

d_call: TRBD1
j_call: TRBJ1-3
v_call: TRBV15
clone_size: -
cdr3_aa: CATSRGTGGFGNTIYF
cdr3_nt: TGTGCCACCAGCAGGGGTACAGGGGGTTTTGGAAACACCATATATTTT

d_call: -
j_call: TRBJ1-5
v_call: TRBV4-1
clone_size: once
cdr3_aa: CASSQDPQGLGNQPQHF
cdr3_nt: TGCGCCAGCAGCCAAGACCCTCAGGGGCTAGGGAATCAGCCCCAGCATTTT

d_call: -
j_call: TRBJ1-4
v_call: TRBV19
clone_size: -
cdr3_aa: CASSIRPREEKLFF
cdr3_nt: TGTGCCAGTAGTATACGACCAAGGGAGGAAAAACTGTTTTTT

d_call: TRBD2
j_call: TRBJ2-5
v_call: TRBV6-6
clone_size: -
cdr3_aa: CASSSAKAGEQETQYF
cdr3_nt: TGTGCCAGCAGCTCGGCGAAAGCGGGGGAACAAGAGACCCAGTACTTC

d_call: -
j_call: TRBJ1-1
v_call: TRBV27
clone_size: -
cdr3_aa: CASSSGPLKGVNTEAFF
cdr3_nt: TGTGCCAGCAGTTCAGGACCCCTCAAGGGGGTGAACACTGAAGCTTTCTTT

d_call: -
j_call: TRBJ1-5
v_call: TRBV6-5
clone_size: -
cdr3_aa: CASSYGRGNRQPQHF
cdr3_nt: TGTGCCAGCAGTTACGGGAGGGGGAATCGTCAGCCCCAGCATTTT

d_call: -
j_call: TRBJ1-1
v_call: TRBV2
clone_size: -
cdr3_aa: CASRYMTNTEAFF
cdr3_nt: TGTGCCAGCCGATACATGACGAACACTGAAGCTTTCTTT

d_call: -
j_call: TRBJ1-3
v_call: TRBV2
clone_size: -
cdr3_aa: CARRTEPLREAGNTIYF
cdr3_nt: TGTGCCAGAAGGACAGAGCCCCTTAGGGAAGCTGGAAACACCATATATTTT

d_call: -
j_call: TRBJ1-2
v_call: TRBV9
clone_size: -
cdr3_aa: CASSARQANYGYTF
cdr3_nt: TGTGCCAGCAGCGCCCGACAGGCTAACTATGGCTACACCTTC

d_call: -
j_call: TRBJ1-4
v_call: TRBV19
clone_size: -
cdr3_aa: CASSIGGNLILATNEKLFF
cdr3_nt: TGTGCCAGTAGTATCGGCGGCAACCTTATCCTCGCAACTAATGAAAAACTGTTTTTT

d_call: -
j_call: TRBJ1-4
v_call: TRBV25-1
clone_size: -
cdr3_aa: CASSGAGLYNEKLFF
cdr3_nt: TGTGCCAGCAGTGGGGCAGGGCTCTATAATGAAAAACTGTTTTTT

d_call: -
j_call: TRBJ1-2
v_call: TRBV7-8
clone_size: -
cdr3_aa: CASSFDLGGYTF
cdr3_nt: TGTGCCAGCAGCTTCGACCTGGGTGGCTACACCTTC

d_call: TRBD1
j_call: TRBJ2-1
v_call: TRBV7-2
clone_size: -
cdr3_aa: CASSLGGGRSYNEQFF
cdr3_nt: TGTGCCAGCAGCTTAGGAGGGGGCAGGTCCTACAATGAGCAGTTCTTC

d_call: TRBD2
j_call: TRBJ2-4
v_call: TRBV4-1
clone_size: -
cdr3_aa: CASSPQERGGQGNIQYF
cdr3_nt: TGCGCCAGCAGCCCGCAGGAGCGGGGGGGCCAGGGAAACATTCAGTACTTC

d_call: -
j_call: TRBJ1-2
v_call: TRBV4-2
clone_size: -
cdr3_aa: CASSQATVQGRFTF
cdr3_nt: TGTGCCAGCAGCCAAGCGACGGTTCAGGGCCGCTTCACCTTC

d_call: -
j_call: TRBJ1-2
v_call: TRBV6-1
clone_size: -
cdr3_aa: CASTNTPVNYGYTF
cdr3_nt: TGTGCCAGCACTAATACCCCGGTAAACTATGGCTACACCTTC

d_call: -
j_call: TRBJ2-7
v_call: TRBV27
clone_size: -
cdr3_aa: CASMGSRGGYEQYF
cdr3_nt: TGTGCCAGCATGGGGTCCCGGGGCGGCTACGAGCAGTACTTC

d_call: -
j_call: TRBJ1-4
v_call: TRBV4-1
clone_size: once
cdr3_aa: CASSQIGVGTKVEKLFF
cdr3_nt: TGCGCCAGCAGCCAGATAGGAGTAGGGACTAAAGTTGAAAAACTGTTTTTT

d_call: -
j_call: TRBJ1-5
v_call: TRBV19
clone_size: -
cdr3_aa: CASSIALNQPQHF
cdr3_nt: TGTGCCAGTAGTATCGCACTCAATCAGCCCCAGCATTTT

d_call: -
j_call: TRBJ1-2
v_call: TRBV30
clone_size: -
cdr3_aa: CAEPLRGSYGYTF
cdr3_nt: TGTGCCGAGCCGCTCCGGGGTTCCTATGGCTACACCTTC

d_call: TRBD2
j_call: TRBJ2-7
v_call: TRBV6-5
clone_size: -
cdr3_aa: CASRASGDPYEQYF
cdr3_nt: TGTGCCAGCAGGGCTAGCGGCGACCCCTACGAGCAGTACTTC

d_call: TRBD1
j_call: TRBJ2-6
v_call: TRBV7-9
clone_size: once
cdr3_aa: CASSLAGRGPGANVLTF
cdr3_nt: TGTGCCAGCAGCTTAGCTGGCAGGGGGCCTGGGGCCAACGTCCTGACTTTC

d_call: -
j_call: TRBJ1-5
v_call: TRBV6-6
clone_size: -
cdr3_aa: CASSSMTGYSNQPQHF
cdr3_nt: TGTGCCAGCAGTAGCATGACAGGTTATAGCAATCAGCCCCAGCATTTT

d_call: -
j_call: TRBJ1-4
v_call: TRBV5-1
clone_size: -
cdr3_aa: CASGLQEGEKLFF
cdr3_nt: TGCGCCAGCGGGCTGCAGGAAGGTGAAAAACTGTTTTTT

d_call: -
j_call: TRBJ2-5
v_call: TRBV5-1
clone_size: -
cdr3_aa: CASSLQGFHETQYF
cdr3_nt: TGCGCCAGCAGCCTCCAGGGGTTCCACGAGACCCAGTACTTC

d_call: TRBD1
j_call: TRBJ1-1
v_call: TRBV5-5
clone_size: -
cdr3_aa: CASSLSGGVLVGTEAFF
cdr3_nt: TGTGCCAGCAGCTTGTCAGGGGGCGTTTTGGTGGGCACTGAAGCTTTCTTT

d_call: -
j_call: TRBJ2-7
v_call: TRBV5-4
clone_size: -
cdr3_aa: CASSPTDSYEQYF
cdr3_nt: TGTGCCAGCAGCCCTACTGACTCCTACGAGCAGTACTTC

d_call: TRBD1
j_call: TRBJ2-6
v_call: TRBV27
clone_size: -
cdr3_aa: CASSLSVGQAGGANVLTF
cdr3_nt: TGTGCCAGCAGTTTATCCGTCGGACAGGCGGGTGGGGCCAACGTCCTGACTTTC

d_call: TRBD1
j_call: TRBJ2-2
v_call: TRBV7-7
clone_size: -
cdr3_aa: CASSLRQGDTGELFF
cdr3_nt: TGTGCTAGCAGCCTCCGACAGGGGGACACCGGGGAGCTGTTTTTT

d_call: TRBD1
j_call: TRBJ1-2
v_call: TRBV6-5
clone_size: -
cdr3_aa: CASIALGTGIYGYTF
cdr3_nt: TGTGCCAGCATCGCGTTGGGGACAGGGATCTATGGCTACACCTTC

d_call: -
j_call: TRBJ2-3
v_call: TRBV6-4
clone_size: -
cdr3_aa: CASSDSGRVGTDTQYF
cdr3_nt: TGTGCCAGCAGTGACTCGGGTCGGGTTGGCACAGATACGCAGTATTTT

d_call: -
j_call: TRBJ2-7
v_call: TRBV5-5
clone_size: -
cdr3_aa: CASSLEMGTYEQYF
cdr3_nt: TGTGCCAGCAGCTTGGAGATGGGAACCTACGAGCAGTACTTC

d_call: TRBD1
j_call: TRBJ1-1
v_call: TRBV6-5
clone_size: few
cdr3_aa: CASSYYWTGTEAFF
cdr3_nt: TGTGCCAGCAGTTATTACTGGACAGGCACTGAAGCTTTCTTT

d_call: -
j_call: TRBJ2-5
v_call: TRBV6-6
clone_size: -
cdr3_aa: CASSRGRGRETQYF
cdr3_nt: TGTGCCAGCAGTCGGGGGAGGGGGCGAGAGACCCAGTACTTC

d_call: TRBD1
j_call: TRBJ1-2
v_call: TRBV6-6
clone_size: -
cdr3_aa: CAGARQGGVSYTF
cdr3_nt: TGTGCCGGCGCCCGACAGGGAGGAGTAAGCTACACCTTC

d_call: TRBD1
j_call: TRBJ1-2
v_call: TRBV12-5
clone_size: -
cdr3_aa: CASGPGGEGYTF
cdr3_nt: TGTGCTAGTGGGCCAGGGGGAGAAGGCTACACCTTC

d_call: TRBD2
j_call: TRBJ2-5
v_call: TRBV7-2
clone_size: -
cdr3_aa: CASSLRLAGQETQYF
cdr3_nt: TGTGCCAGCAGCTTAAGGCTAGCGGGCCAAGAGACCCAGTACTTC

d_call: -
j_call: TRBJ1-6
v_call: TRBV5-8
clone_size: few
cdr3_aa: CASSLGLGSPLHF
cdr3_nt: TGTGCCAGCAGCTTGGGGTTGGGTTCACCCCTCCACTTT

d_call: -
j_call: TRBJ2-5
v_call: TRBV2
clone_size: -
cdr3_aa: CASSEGVGEETQYF
cdr3_nt: TGTGCCAGCAGTGAAGGGGTAGGGGAGGAGACCCAGTACTTC

d_call: -
j_call: TRBJ2-3
v_call: TRBV7-9
clone_size: -
cdr3_aa: CASSLNAGGGTDTQYF
cdr3_nt: TGTGCCAGCAGCCTGAACGCCGGGGGCGGCACAGATACGCAGTATTTT

d_call: TRBD2
j_call: TRBJ2-2
v_call: TRBV9
clone_size: -
cdr3_aa: CASSPLGLGAGELFF
cdr3_nt: TGTGCCAGCAGCCCCTTGGGACTAGGGGCCGGGGAGCTGTTTTTT

d_call: TRBD1
j_call: TRBJ1-6
v_call: TRBV4-2
clone_size: -
cdr3_aa: CASSVRDRASDSPLHF
cdr3_nt: TGTGCCAGCAGCGTGCGGGACAGGGCTTCCGATTCACCCCTCCACTTT

d_call: -
j_call: TRBJ2-3
v_call: TRBV7-2
clone_size: -
cdr3_aa: CASSLVFGDTQYF
cdr3_nt: TGTGCCAGCAGCCTCGTTTTCGGGGATACGCAGTATTTT